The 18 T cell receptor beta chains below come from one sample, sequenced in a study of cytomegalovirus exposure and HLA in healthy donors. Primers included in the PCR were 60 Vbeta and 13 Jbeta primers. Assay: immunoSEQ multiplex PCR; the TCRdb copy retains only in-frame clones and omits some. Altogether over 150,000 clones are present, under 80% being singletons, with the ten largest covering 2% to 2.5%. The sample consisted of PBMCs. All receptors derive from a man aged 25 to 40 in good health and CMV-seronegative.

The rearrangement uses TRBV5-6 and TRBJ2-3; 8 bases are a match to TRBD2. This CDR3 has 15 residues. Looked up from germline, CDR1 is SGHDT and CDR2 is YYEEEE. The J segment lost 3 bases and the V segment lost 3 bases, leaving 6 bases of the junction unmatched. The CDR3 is CASSSLRGVTDTQYF. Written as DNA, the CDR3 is TGTGCCAGCAGCTCCCTGCGGGGGGTAACAGATACGCAGTATTTT.

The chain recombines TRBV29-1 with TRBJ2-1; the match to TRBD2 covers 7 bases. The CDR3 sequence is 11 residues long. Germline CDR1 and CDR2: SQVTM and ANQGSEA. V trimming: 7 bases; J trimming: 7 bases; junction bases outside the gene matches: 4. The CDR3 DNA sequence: TGCAGCGGAATGGGAGGGAATGAGCAGTTCTTC. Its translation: CSGMGGNEQFF.

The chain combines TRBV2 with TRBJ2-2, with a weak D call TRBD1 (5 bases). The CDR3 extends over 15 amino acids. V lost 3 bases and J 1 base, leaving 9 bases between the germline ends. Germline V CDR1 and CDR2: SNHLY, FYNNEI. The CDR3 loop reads CASSESRENTGELFF. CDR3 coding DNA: TGTGCCAGCAGTGAGTCCAGGGAGAACACCGGGGAGCTGTTTTTT.

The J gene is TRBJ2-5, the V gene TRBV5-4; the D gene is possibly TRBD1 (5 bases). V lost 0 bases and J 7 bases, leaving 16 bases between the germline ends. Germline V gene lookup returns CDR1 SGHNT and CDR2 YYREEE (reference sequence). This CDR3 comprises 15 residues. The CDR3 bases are TGTGCCAGCAGCTTGGAGGGAAAGGGGCGTGGGACCCAGTACTTC. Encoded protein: CASSLEGKGRGTQYF.

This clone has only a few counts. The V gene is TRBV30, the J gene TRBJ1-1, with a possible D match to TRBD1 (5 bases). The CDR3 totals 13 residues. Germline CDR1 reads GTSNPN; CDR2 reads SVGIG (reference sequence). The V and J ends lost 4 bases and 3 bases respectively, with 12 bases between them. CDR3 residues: CAWTGAAYTEAFF. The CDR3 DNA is TGTGCCTGGACTGGGGCGGCATACACTGAAGCTTTCTTT. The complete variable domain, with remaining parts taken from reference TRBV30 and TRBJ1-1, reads SQTIHQWPATLVQPVGSPLSLECTVEGTSNPNLYWYRQAAGRGLQLLFYSVGIGQISSEVPQNLSASRPQDRQFILSSKKLLLSDSGFYLCAWTGAAYTEAFFGQGTRLTVV.

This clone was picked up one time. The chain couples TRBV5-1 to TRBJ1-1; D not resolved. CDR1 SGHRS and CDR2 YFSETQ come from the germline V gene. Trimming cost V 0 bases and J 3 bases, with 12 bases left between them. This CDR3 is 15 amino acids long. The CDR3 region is CASSLGGKSDTEAFF. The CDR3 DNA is TGCGCCAGCAGCTTGGGAGGGAAGTCGGACACTGAAGCTTTCTTT.

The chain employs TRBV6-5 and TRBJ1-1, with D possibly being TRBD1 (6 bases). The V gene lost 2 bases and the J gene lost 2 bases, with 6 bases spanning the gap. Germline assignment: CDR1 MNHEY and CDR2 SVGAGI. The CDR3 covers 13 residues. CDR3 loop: CASSYGGNTEAFF. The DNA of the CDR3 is TGTGCCAGCAGTTACGGGGGCAACACTGAAGCTTTCTTT.

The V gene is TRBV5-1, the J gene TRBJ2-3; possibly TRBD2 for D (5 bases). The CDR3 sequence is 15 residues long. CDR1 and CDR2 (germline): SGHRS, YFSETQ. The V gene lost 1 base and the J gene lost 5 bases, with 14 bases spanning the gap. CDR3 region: CASSLLDPGVDTQYF. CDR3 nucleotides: TGCGCCAGCAGCTTGCTCGATCCCGGGGTAGATACGCAGTATTTT. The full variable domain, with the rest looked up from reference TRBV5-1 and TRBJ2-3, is KAGVTQTPRYLIKTRGQQVTLSCSPISGHRSVSWYQQTPGQGLQFLFEYFSETQRNKGNFPGRFSGRQFSNSRSEMNVSTLELGDSALYLCASSLLDPGVDTQYFGPGTRLTVL.

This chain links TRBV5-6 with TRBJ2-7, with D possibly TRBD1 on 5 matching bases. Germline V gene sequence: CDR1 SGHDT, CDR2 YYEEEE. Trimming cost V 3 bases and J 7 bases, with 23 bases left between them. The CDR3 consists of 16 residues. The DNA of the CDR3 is TGTGCCAGCAGCTGGTGGGGCATACGGTTTGGCTCGGAGCAGTACTTC. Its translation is CASSWWGIRFGSEQYF.

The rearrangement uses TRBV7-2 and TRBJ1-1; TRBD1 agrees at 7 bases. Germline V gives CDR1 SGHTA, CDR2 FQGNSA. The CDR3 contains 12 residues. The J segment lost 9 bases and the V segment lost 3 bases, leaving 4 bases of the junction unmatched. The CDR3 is CASSFDRVQAFF. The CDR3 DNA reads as TGTGCCAGCAGCTTTGACAGGGTGCAAGCTTTCTTT.

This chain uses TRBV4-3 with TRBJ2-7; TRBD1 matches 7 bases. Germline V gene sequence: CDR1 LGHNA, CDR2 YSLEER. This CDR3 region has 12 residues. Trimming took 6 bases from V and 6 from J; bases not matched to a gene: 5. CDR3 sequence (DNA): TGCGCCAGCAGTCTTGACAGGGCCGAGCAGTACTTC. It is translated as CASSLDRAEQYF.

CDR3 region: CASSTRRDSNQPQHF. CDR3 in DNA: TGTGCCAGTAGTACCCGCCGAGATAGCAATCAGCCCCAGCATTTT. The chain couples TRBV19 to TRBJ1-5, with D hard to call. With 4 bases removed from V and 0 bases from J, the gap between germline ends came to 10 bases. This CDR3 comprises 15 residues. The germline gives CDR1 LNHDA, CDR2 SQIVND (reference sequence). The whole variable domain, filled in from reference TRBV19 and TRBJ1-5, reads DGGITQSPKYLFRKEGQNVTLSCEQNLNHDAMYWYRQDPGQGLRLIYYSQIVNDFQKGDIAEGYSVSREKKESFPLTVTSAQKNPTAFYLCASSTRRDSNQPQHFGDGTRLSIL.

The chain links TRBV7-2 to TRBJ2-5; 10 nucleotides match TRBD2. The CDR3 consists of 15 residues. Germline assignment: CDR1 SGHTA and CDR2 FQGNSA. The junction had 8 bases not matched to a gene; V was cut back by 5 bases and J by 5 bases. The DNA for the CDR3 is TGTGCCAGCAGCCCTTTAGCGGGGGGCTATGAGACCCAGTACTTC. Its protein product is CASSPLAGGYETQYF.

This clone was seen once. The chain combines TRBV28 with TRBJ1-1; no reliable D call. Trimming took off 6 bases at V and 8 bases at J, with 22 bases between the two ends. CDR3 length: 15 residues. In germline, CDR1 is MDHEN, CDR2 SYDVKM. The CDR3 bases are TGTGCCAGCAGCCCCCCCAATGAGAGGCCGGGGGAAGCTTTCTTT. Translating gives CASSPPNERPGEAFF.

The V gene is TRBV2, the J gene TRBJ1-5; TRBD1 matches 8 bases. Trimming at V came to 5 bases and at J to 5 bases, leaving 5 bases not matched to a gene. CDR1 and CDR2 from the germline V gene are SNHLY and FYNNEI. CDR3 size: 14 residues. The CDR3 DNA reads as TGTGCCAGCAGTCCAAGGACAGGGCATCAGCCCCAGCATTTT. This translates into CASSPRTGHQPQHF.

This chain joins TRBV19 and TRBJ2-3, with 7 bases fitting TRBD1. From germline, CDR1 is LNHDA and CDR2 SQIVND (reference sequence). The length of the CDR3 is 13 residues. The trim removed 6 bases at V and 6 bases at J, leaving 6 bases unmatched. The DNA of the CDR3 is TGTGCCAGTAGCCCGGGACAGCCGGATACGCAGTATTTT. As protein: CASSPGQPDTQYF. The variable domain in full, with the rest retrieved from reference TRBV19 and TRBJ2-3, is DGGITQSPKYLFRKEGQNVTLSCEQNLNHDAMYWYRQDPGQGLRLIYYSQIVNDFQKGDIAEGYSVSREKKESFPLTVTSAQKNPTAFYLCASSPGQPDTQYFGPGTRLTVL.

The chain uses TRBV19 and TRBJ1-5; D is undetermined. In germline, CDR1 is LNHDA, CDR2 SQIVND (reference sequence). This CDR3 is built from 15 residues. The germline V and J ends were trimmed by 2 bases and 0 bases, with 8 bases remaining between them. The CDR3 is CASSIRGYSNQPQHF. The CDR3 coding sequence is TGTGCCAGTAGTATACGGGGATATAGCAATCAGCCCCAGCATTTT.

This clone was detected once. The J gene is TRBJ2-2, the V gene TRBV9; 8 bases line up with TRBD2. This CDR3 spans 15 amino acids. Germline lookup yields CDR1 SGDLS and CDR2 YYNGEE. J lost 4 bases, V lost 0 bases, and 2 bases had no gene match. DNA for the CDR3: TGTGCCAGCAGCGTAGTAAGCGGGGGCACCGGGGAGCTGTTTTTT. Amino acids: CASSVVSGGTGELFF.